The rows below give T cell receptor beta chains drawn from one sample of a study of T cells in Graves' hyperthyroidism and ophthalmopathy. In TCRdb, the multiplex PCR reads were re-called with MiXCR into one record per CDR3 protein. The sample shows about 640,000 distinct CDR3 sequences, just under 45% of them seen only once. The specimen was peripheral blood or thyroid tissue (not recorded which). The receptor set was obtained from an adult man with Graves' disease, either hyperthyroidism or ophthalmopathy (not recorded which). Each CDR3 is given with its conserved first and last residue. The D gene is left open where the match is weak. A row's size may be missing; if present it is once, few, many or a size class.

D gene: -; V gene: TRBV6-1; J gene: TRBJ1-3; CDR3 length: 13; clone size: -; CDR3 protein: CASSEGGRNTIYF; CDR3 DNA: TGTGCCAGCAGTGAGGGCGGGAGAAACACCATATATTTT
D gene: -; V gene: TRBV10-3; J gene: TRBJ2-2; CDR3 length: 18; clone size: few; CDR3 protein: CAISDPTGGGGHAGELFF; CDR3 DNA: TGTGCCATCAGTGACCCCACCGGAGGGGGGGGCCATGCCGGGGAGCTGTTTTTT
D gene: -; V gene: TRBV7-8; J gene: TRBJ1-5; CDR3 length: 13; clone size: many; CDR3 protein: CASSLASNQPQHF; CDR3 DNA: TGTGCCAGCAGCTTAGCGAGCAATCAGCCCCAGCATTTT
D gene: -; V gene: TRBV20-1; J gene: TRBJ2-7; CDR3 length: 13; clone size: -; CDR3 protein: CSAFQTRDYEQYF; CDR3 DNA: TGCAGTGCATTCCAGACTAGAGACTACGAGCAGTACTTC
D gene: TRBD1; V gene: TRBV29-1; J gene: TRBJ1-6; CDR3 length: 13; clone size: -; CDR3 protein: CSTATGVISPLHF; CDR3 DNA: TGCAGTACCGCGACAGGGGTTATTTCACCCCTCCACTTT
D gene: TRBD1; V gene: TRBV11-1; J gene: TRBJ1-5; CDR3 length: 16; clone size: -; CDR3 protein: CASSLDQGAGSQPQHF; CDR3 DNA: TGTGCCAGCAGCTTGGATCAGGGGGCCGGGAGTCAGCCCCAGCATTTT
D gene: -; V gene: TRBV7-9; J gene: TRBJ1-1; CDR3 length: 12; clone size: many; CDR3 protein: CASSLLGSEAFF; CDR3 DNA: TGTGCCAGCAGCTTGCTTGGGTCTGAAGCTTTCTTT
D gene: TRBD1; V gene: TRBV10-3; J gene: TRBJ2-7; CDR3 length: 16; clone size: many; CDR3 protein: CAISESDGTGSYEQYF; CDR3 DNA: TGTGCCATCAGTGAGTCGGATGGGACAGGGTCGTACGAGCAGTACTTC
D gene: -; V gene: TRBV10-3; J gene: TRBJ1-1; CDR3 length: 15; clone size: -; CDR3 protein: CAISELGSGNTEAFF; CDR3 DNA: TGTGCCATCAGTGAGTTGGGGAGTGGGAACACTGAAGCTTTCTTT
D gene: TRBD1; V gene: TRBV11-2; J gene: TRBJ2-7; CDR3 length: 14; clone size: -; CDR3 protein: CAGTKGTGAYEQYF; CDR3 DNA: TGTGCCGGAACCAAAGGGACAGGGGCCTACGAGCAGTACTTC
D gene: -; V gene: TRBV7-9; J gene: TRBJ2-5; CDR3 length: 16; clone size: -; CDR3 protein: CASSQRRGGGRETQYF; CDR3 DNA: TGTGCCAGCAGCCAAAGGAGGGGAGGCGGTAGGGAGACCCAGTACTTC
D gene: -; V gene: TRBV6-5; J gene: TRBJ2-7; CDR3 length: 14; clone size: few; CDR3 protein: CASSLLDGMYEQYF; CDR3 DNA: TGTGCCAGCAGTCTACTTGACGGGATGTACGAGCAGTACTTC
D gene: TRBD1; V gene: TRBV20-1; J gene: TRBJ1-2; CDR3 length: 12; clone size: -; CDR3 protein: CSATQGANGYTF; CDR3 DNA: TGCAGTGCTACACAGGGGGCGAACGGCTACACCTTC
D gene: -; V gene: TRBV9; J gene: TRBJ1-6; CDR3 length: 14; clone size: many; CDR3 protein: CASSVGGPNSPLHF; CDR3 DNA: TGTGCCAGCAGCGTAGGAGGGCCCAATTCACCCCTCCACTTT
D gene: TRBD1; V gene: TRBV29-1; J gene: TRBJ1-1; CDR3 length: 14; clone size: once; CDR3 protein: CSVRQGEESTEAFF; CDR3 DNA: TGCAGCGTACGGCAGGGGGAGGAGAGCACTGAAGCTTTCTTT
D gene: TRBD1; V gene: TRBV20-1; J gene: TRBJ1-2; CDR3 length: 15; clone size: -; CDR3 protein: CSARNPPAGGDGYTF; CDR3 DNA: TGCAGTGCTCGCAATCCACCGGCAGGGGGCGATGGCTACACCTTC
D gene: -; V gene: TRBV20-1; J gene: TRBJ2-5; CDR3 length: 11; clone size: many; CDR3 protein: CSEVDQETQYF; CDR3 DNA: TGCAGTGAGGTAGATCAGGAGACCCAGTACTTC
D gene: TRBD2; V gene: TRBV19; J gene: TRBJ2-7; CDR3 length: 13; clone size: many; CDR3 protein: CASMGTSGYEQYF; CDR3 DNA: TGTGCCAGTATGGGGACTAGCGGCTACGAGCAGTACTTC
D gene: -; V gene: TRBV10-3; J gene: TRBJ1-1; CDR3 length: 13; clone size: -; CDR3 protein: CATSSGGATEAFF; CDR3 DNA: TGTGCCACCTCGTCGGGGGGGGCGACTGAAGCTTTCTTT
D gene: -; V gene: TRBV7-8; J gene: TRBJ2-2; CDR3 length: 16; clone size: -; CDR3 protein: CASSLTVGTYTGELFF; CDR3 DNA: TGTGCCAGCAGCCTCACAGTGGGGACATACACCGGGGAGCTGTTTTTT
D gene: TRBD2; V gene: TRBV29-1; J gene: TRBJ2-7; CDR3 length: 12; clone size: once; CDR3 protein: CRLAGGHYEQYF; CDR3 DNA: TGCAGATTAGCGGGGGGACACTACGAGCAGTACTTC
D gene: TRBD2; V gene: TRBV6-1; J gene: TRBJ2-7; CDR3 length: 13; clone size: -; CDR3 protein: CASSRGGPYEQYF; CDR3 DNA: TGTGCCAGCAGTCGCGGGGGTCCCTACGAGCAGTACTTC
D gene: TRBD1; V gene: TRBV10-3; J gene: TRBJ1-5; CDR3 length: 15; clone size: -; CDR3 protein: CAIAGTGVGNQPQHF; CDR3 DNA: TGTGCCATCGCCGGGACAGGGGTCGGCAATCAGCCCCAGCATTTT
D gene: -; V gene: TRBV10-3; J gene: TRBJ1-5; CDR3 length: 13; clone size: -; CDR3 protein: CATDRNSNQPQHF; CDR3 DNA: TGTGCCACCGACAGAAATAGCAATCAGCCCCAGCATTTT
D gene: -; V gene: TRBV7-2; J gene: TRBJ2-7; CDR3 length: 15; clone size: -; CDR3 protein: CASSGDFPGHGEQYF; CDR3 DNA: TGTGCCAGCAGCGGGGACTTCCCGGGGCATGGCGAGCAGTACTTC
D gene: -; V gene: TRBV9; J gene: TRBJ2-7; CDR3 length: 14; clone size: many; CDR3 protein: CASSVGGNSYEQYF; CDR3 DNA: TGTGCCAGCAGCGTTGGCGGGAACTCCTACGAGCAGTACTTC
D gene: TRBD1; V gene: TRBV10-3; J gene: TRBJ1-1; CDR3 length: 15; clone size: -; CDR3 protein: CASSYVGTGNTEAFF; CDR3 DNA: TGTGCCAGCAGTTACGTTGGGACAGGAAACACTGAAGCTTTCTTT
D gene: TRBD1; V gene: TRBV12-3/TRBV12-4; J gene: TRBJ1-4; CDR3 length: 14; clone size: few; CDR3 protein: CASRRTGGNGKLFF; CDR3 DNA: TGTGCCAGCAGAAGGACAGGGGGCAACGGAAAACTGTTTTTT
D gene: -; V gene: TRBV7-8; J gene: TRBJ1-2; CDR3 length: 14; clone size: -; CDR3 protein: CASSRSDSEYGYTF; CDR3 DNA: TGTGCCAGCAGCAGATCGGACAGCGAATATGGCTACACCTTC
D gene: -; V gene: TRBV24-1; J gene: TRBJ2-5; CDR3 length: 14; clone size: many; CDR3 protein: CATSEGRIQETQYF; CDR3 DNA: TGTGCCACCAGTGAGGGACGGATACAAGAGACCCAGTACTTC
D gene: -; V gene: TRBV5-1; J gene: TRBJ1-4; CDR3 length: 13; clone size: many; CDR3 protein: CASSLAGKEKLFF; CDR3 DNA: TGCGCCAGCAGCTTGGCCGGGAAGGAAAAACTGTTTTTT
D gene: -; V gene: TRBV2; J gene: TRBJ1-2; CDR3 length: 13; clone size: many; CDR3 protein: CASSEGPDYGYTF; CDR3 DNA: TGTGCCAGCAGTGAAGGGCCAGATTATGGCTACACCTTC
D gene: TRBD1; V gene: TRBV9; J gene: TRBJ2-5; CDR3 length: 16; clone size: -; CDR3 protein: CASSEGDRPFQETQYF; CDR3 DNA: TGTGCCAGCAGCGAAGGGGACAGACCGTTCCAAGAGACCCAGTACTTC
D gene: TRBD2; V gene: TRBV2; J gene: TRBJ2-5; CDR3 length: 15; clone size: many; CDR3 protein: CASRGTSGRAETQYF; CDR3 DNA: TGTGCCAGTCGAGGGACTAGCGGGAGGGCAGAGACCCAGTACTTC
D gene: TRBD1; V gene: TRBV7-3; J gene: TRBJ1-6; CDR3 length: 15; clone size: -; CDR3 protein: CASRETGGENSPLHF; CDR3 DNA: TGTGCCAGCAGGGAGACAGGGGGCGAGAATTCACCCCTCCACTTT
D gene: -; V gene: TRBV12-3/TRBV12-4; J gene: TRBJ1-5; CDR3 length: 15; clone size: few; CDR3 protein: CASSFDTGKNQPQHF; CDR3 DNA: TGTGCCAGCAGTTTCGATACAGGGAAAAATCAGCCCCAGCATTTT
D gene: TRBD1; V gene: TRBV25-1; J gene: TRBJ1-4; CDR3 length: 15; clone size: -; CDR3 protein: CASSESSGGYEKLFF; CDR3 DNA: TGTGCCAGCAGTGAATCCTCAGGGGGTTATGAAAAACTGTTTTTT
D gene: -; V gene: TRBV11-2; J gene: TRBJ1-5; CDR3 length: 12; clone size: -; CDR3 protein: CASSLTGLPQHF; CDR3 DNA: TGTGCCAGCAGCTTGACAGGTTTGCCCCAGCATTTT